This T cell receptor (beta chain) was observed in a study of human T cells and chemical hapten exposure. Time point in this sample: patch test 3, about 24 weeks after DPC sensitization. Treatment of the sample: therapeutic diphenylcyclopropenone sensitization with weekly scalp DPC. This clonotype was seen only a few times. What it binds is unknown. Germline V gene sequence: CDR1 SGHTA, CDR2 FQGNSA. The CDR3 sequence is 14 residues long. Trimming cost V 6 bases and J 15 bases, with 24 bases left between them. Study observations and caveats: Healthy individuals' immune responses may differ from those of donors, who had alopecia.

Unique molecular identifiers were affixed to discrete cDNA molecules within the library. In the authors' workflow: Counting gave a median of around 89,000 TCRs per sample, with values ranging from about 23,224 to 700,000. MiXCR, applied by TCRdb to the RACE reads, yields one record per CDR3 protein. The V and J calls and clone size are TCRdb's, not the authors'. The data contain some 170,000 distinct CDR3 sequences, roughly 25% of them seen just once; the ten biggest clones take up about 2.1%. This chain uses TRBV7-2 with TRBJ2-4, with a tentative D call TRBD2 (7 bases). The receptor comes from a woman between 18 and 30 years old with alopecia areata. Some clones in this sample may be carry-over from other donors' samples. The sequencing used whole blood, collected in connection with sensitization to the hapten diphenylcyclopropenone (DPC). The CDR3 DNA follows: TGTGCCAGCAGGCCTCGGGGGGCCTCCCCCCCTATGTACTTC. Translated, it gives CASRPRGASPPMYF.